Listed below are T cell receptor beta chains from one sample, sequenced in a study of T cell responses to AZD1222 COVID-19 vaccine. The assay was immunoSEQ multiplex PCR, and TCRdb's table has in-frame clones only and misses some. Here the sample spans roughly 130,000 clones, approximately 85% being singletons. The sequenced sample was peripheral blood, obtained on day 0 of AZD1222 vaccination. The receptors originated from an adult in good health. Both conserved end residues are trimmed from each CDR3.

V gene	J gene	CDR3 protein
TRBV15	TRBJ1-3	ATSKQGPNIMRNTIY
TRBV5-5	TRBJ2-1	ASSLEQVPYNEQF
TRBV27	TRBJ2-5	ASSFRDSSVGQY
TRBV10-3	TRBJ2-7	ATRTGRDLYEQY
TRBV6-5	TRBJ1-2	ASRPGVNYGYT
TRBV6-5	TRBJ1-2	ASSLDRGFYGYT
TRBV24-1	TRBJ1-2	ATRGRDTASNGGYT
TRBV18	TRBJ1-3	ASSHPRGNTIY
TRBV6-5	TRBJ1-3	ASGAGWGNTIY
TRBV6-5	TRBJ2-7	ASSLTGRDSYEQY
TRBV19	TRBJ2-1	ASSMEGGPHNEQF
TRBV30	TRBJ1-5	AWGPQGNQPQH
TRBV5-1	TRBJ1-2	ASSGDRGQGGYT
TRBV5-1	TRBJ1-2	ASSLGQALDYGYT
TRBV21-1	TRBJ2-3	ASSTRTSGRGPDTQY
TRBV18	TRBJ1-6	ASATTGPLH
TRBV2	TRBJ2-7	ASSESLAGGEQY
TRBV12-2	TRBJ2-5	ASRLGGKGETQY
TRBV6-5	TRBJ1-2	ASSPDRNYGYT
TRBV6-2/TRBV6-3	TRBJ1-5	ASSYRVRQPQH